This T cell receptor (beta chain) was profiled in a study of T cell responses to AZD1222 COVID-19 vaccine. TCRdb keeps only in-frame clones here, not all; method: immunoSEQ multiplex PCR. The sample has around 100,000 clones, about 92% seen once. Regarding the study as a whole: Spike-specific TCR breadth and depth both grew after two AZD1222 doses. Donors were mostly white British, more females; clonal diversity possibly underestimated.

Comments on this clone: Its cognate antigen is unknown.

This CDR3 spans 12 amino acids. Trimming took 7 bases from V and 3 from J, leaving 9 bases between them. Germline values: CDR1 MNHNS, CDR2 SASEGT. The material sequenced was peripheral blood, taken on day 0 of AZD1222 vaccination. The receptor was isolated from an adult in good health. V and J are TRBV6-1 and TRBJ1-1; unclear D gene. The CDR3 coding sequence is TGTGCCAGCAACTACGGGGACACTGAAGCTTTCTTT. Its translation is CASNYGDTEAFF.